This T cell receptor beta chain derives from a study of cytomegalovirus exposure and HLA in healthy donors. Study results and limitations: Reportedly, fewer N-insertions than the approximately 700-donor mean appeared in an Asian-associated ancestry cluster in a later analysis.

This clone has just one count. What it recognizes is unknown. PCR amplification relied on 60 Vbeta primers (plus 13 Jbeta primers). Libraries were prepared by immunoSEQ multiplex PCR; TCRdb keeps only in-frame clonotypes and omits some of them. The sample has roughly 190,000 clones; roughly 80% are singletons. The CDR3 extends over 14 amino acids. The germline V gene encodes CDR1 SGDLS and CDR2 YYNGEE. Trimming took off 0 bases at V and 9 bases at J, with 13 bases between the two ends. The clonotype was recovered from a man aged 50 to 60 in good health and CMV-seronegative. The material sequenced was PBMCs. This chain uses TRBV9 with TRBJ1-5; D possibly corresponds to TRBD1 (6 bases). The CDR3 DNA follows: TGTGCCAGCAGCGTAGATCAGGGGTACCGGCCCCAGCATTTT. It is translated as CASSVDQGYRPQHF. Looking up the rest from reference TRBV9 and TRBJ1-5 gives the full variable domain: DSGVTQTPKHLITATGQRVTLRCSPRSGDLSVYWYQQSLDQGLQFLIQYYNGEERAKGNILERFSAQQFPDLHSELNLSSLELGDSALYFCASSVDQGYRPQHFGDGTRLSIL.